The 26 T cell receptor beta chains given below trace back to one sample, sequenced in a study of identical twins. TCRdb ran MiXCR on the 5' RACE reads and lists one entry per CDR3 protein. This table holds about 280,000 distinct CDR3 sequences, 8% to 9% found once. In addition, the sample was reused for a study of yellow fever vaccine responses in identical twins.

Sequencing was done on a sample of memory (CD45RO+) T cells sorted from blood. These receptors were collected from a woman aged 18-35 years in good health.

In its sample, this clonotype was seen a few times. This rearrangement joins TRBV4-1 to TRBJ2-1, with D possibly matching TRBD1 (5 bases). CDR3 length: 16 amino acids. Trimming took off 3 bases at V and 1 base at J, with 13 bases between the two ends. Germline V CDR1 and CDR2: MGHRA, YSYEKL. CDR3 DNA: TGCGCCAGCAGCCACTTGGACATCATTTCCTACAATGAGCAGTTCTTC. This codes for CASSHLDIISYNEQFF.

The chain couples TRBV10-2 to TRBJ1-2; 7 bases are shared with TRBD1. V shed 3 bases and J 3 bases; nucleotides not matched to a gene: 7. The CDR3 is 15 residues long. In germline, CDR1 is WSHSY, CDR2 SAAADI. CDR3 sequence reads: CASSDVRGLDYGYTF. In nucleotides, the CDR3 is TGCGCCAGCAGTGACGTTAGGGGGCTAGACTATGGCTACACCTTC.

This clonotype came up a few times. J is TRBJ2-1 and V is TRBV7-6; D unclear. The length of the CDR3 is 16 residues. Per germline, CDR1 SGHVS and CDR2 FNYEAQ. V lost 4 bases, J lost 4 bases, and 17 bases lay in between. The chain's CDR3 is CASSSNFRTQYNEQFF. As DNA, the CDR3 is TGTGCCAGCAGCTCCAACTTTCGGACGCAGTACAATGAGCAGTTCTTC.

The rearrangement links TRBV7-6 to TRBJ2-1; D unclear. Trimming shortened V by 1 base and J by 8 bases, and 21 bases separated the two germline ends. The CDR3 consists of 17 residues. Germline CDR1 and CDR2: SGHVS and FNYEAQ. As DNA, the CDR3 is TGTGCCAGCAGCTTAGGGATAAATAGCCGGGTGAAGGATGAGCAGTTCTTC. Translation gives CASSLGINSRVKDEQFF.

The V gene is TRBV6-1, the J gene TRBJ2-7; 12 bases line up with TRBD1. CDR1 MNHNS and CDR2 SASEGT come from the germline V gene. The CDR3 sequence is 14 residues long. The V segment lost 9 bases and the J segment 3 bases; nucleotides outside the gene matches: 6. The CDR3 reads CASIRDRGLYEQYV. The CDR3 bases are TGTGCCAGTATCCGGGACAGGGGGCTCTACGAGCAGTACGTC.

This clonotype was counted at least ten times. V usage is TRBV6-2 or TRBV6-3 and J usage is TRBJ2-5, with D possibly TRBD2 on 6 matching bases. The germline gives CDR1 MNHEY, CDR2 SVGEGT. This CDR3 spans 16 amino acids. Trimming pared 5 bases from V and 10 bases from J, leaving 26 bases between. CDR3 sequence: CASSPPSGYSSGDQYF. CDR3 DNA: TGTGCCAGCAGTCCACCGAGCGGGTATTCCTCCGGGGACCAGTACTTC.

This clonotype has a handful of counts. This chain joins TRBV5-1 and TRBJ2-3, with a tentative D call TRBD1 (5 bases). The CDR3 is 17 residues long. V was shortened by 1 base and J by 0 bases, with 15 bases between the two germline ends. CDR1 is SGHRS and CDR2 is YFSETQ in the germline V gene. Here the CDR3 reads CASSLSQVVTSTDTQYF. The CDR3 DNA reads TGCGCCAGCAGCTTGTCACAGGTCGTCACTAGCACAGATACGCAGTATTTT.

This clonotype appeared many times. The chain employs TRBV12-3 or TRBV12-4 and TRBJ1-5; no reliable D call. Deletions cut 3 bases from V and 6 bases from J, with 6 bases between. CDR3 length: 12 amino acids. CDR3 coding DNA: TGTGCCAGCAGTTTCGGTAGTCAGCCCCAGCATTTT. This encodes CASSFGSQPQHF.

The chain couples TRBV12-3 or TRBV12-4 to TRBJ2-1; TRBD2 matches at 7 bases. J gave up 5 bases and V 7 bases, and 2 bases lay outside the gene matches. The CDR3 sequence is 12 residues long. CDR3 region: CASKGTNNEQFF. The CDR3 bases are TGTGCCAGCAAAGGGACTAACAATGAGCAGTTCTTC.

The chain employs TRBV12-2 and TRBJ1-2. TRBV12-2 counts as a pseudogene. The CDR3 is 12 residues long. In nucleotides, the CDR3 is TGTGCAAGTCGCTTATCCCCGTATGGCTACACCTTC. Encoded protein: CASRLSPYGYTF.

This chain connects TRBV28 to TRBJ1-2; D is possibly TRBD1 (6 bases). The CDR3 spans 14 residues. CDR1 and CDR2 (germline): MDHEN, SYDVKM. The V and J ends lost 2 bases and 8 bases respectively, with 15 bases between them. DNA of the CDR3: TGTGCCAGCAGTTTAGGGGAAACAGGGCGCGGCTACACCTTC. Amino acids: CASSLGETGRGYTF.

Only a few counts were recorded for this clonotype. The chain links TRBV11-1 to TRBJ2-2; TRBD2 is a possible D gene (5 bases). This CDR3 is 18 amino acids long. Germline CDR1 is SGHAT and CDR2 is FQDESV (reference sequence). Trimming left V 5 bases short and J 0 bases short, with 19 bases between. The CDR3 loop is CASSPPGLGKTNTGELFF. CDR3 DNA sequence: TGTGCCAGCAGCCCCCCCGGACTGGGGAAGACGAACACCGGGGAGCTGTTTTTT.

Many counts were recorded for this clonotype. V gene TRBV20-1 combines with J gene TRBJ1-2; no firm D call. This CDR3 comprises 12 residues. Trimming shortened V by 0 bases and J by 5 bases, and 7 bases separated the two germline ends. Germline CDR1 and CDR2: DFQATT and SNEGSKA (reference sequence). CDR3 residues: CSAREGFYGYTF. The CDR3 DNA reads TGCAGTGCTAGAGAGGGTTTTTATGGCTACACCTTC.

This clonotype was seen at least ten times. The chain combines TRBV10-3 with TRBJ1-2, with 9 bases lining up with TRBD1. Germline V gene lookup returns CDR1 ENHRY and CDR2 SYGVKD. The CDR3 is 13 amino acids. Unmatched junction bases numbered 3, after V lost 6 bases and J lost 4 bases. The CDR3 DNA follows: TGTGCCATCAGGGGGGACAGGGCCTATGGCTACACCTTC. Translation: CAIRGDRAYGYTF.

This clonotype has ten or more counts. The chain is built from TRBV4-1 and TRBJ2-2; D may match TRBD1 or TRBD2 (5 bases each). Germline-derived CDR1 and CDR2 are MGHRA and YSYEKL. The CDR3 contains 15 residues. V shed 3 bases and J shed 7 bases, with 15 bases lying between them. CDR3 amino acids: CASSQGRGIGGELFF. CDR3 coding DNA: TGCGCCAGCAGCCAGGGACGAGGGATTGGCGGGGAGCTGTTTTTT.

The chain recombines TRBV19 with TRBJ2-3; 8 nucleotides match TRBD2. The CDR3 has 15 amino acids. Trimming removed 7 bases from V and 3 bases from J; junction bases left unmatched: 9. The germline V gene has CDR1 LNHDA and CDR2 SQIVND (reference sequence). As DNA, the CDR3 is TGTGCCAGTACCGTCGGGGGGGCCCCAACAGATACGCAGTATTTT. Translated: CASTVGGAPTDTQYF.

This clonotype showed up just a few times. The chain couples TRBV10-2 to TRBJ1-1; D gene unclear. Trimming shortened V by 4 bases and J by 1 base, and 7 bases separated the two germline ends. The germline V gene has CDR1 WSHSY and CDR2 SAAADI. CDR3 size: 13 residues. As DNA, the CDR3 is TGCGCCAGCAGTGTTAAAGAGAACACTGAAGCTTTCTTT. The encoded protein is CASSVKENTEAFF.

The sample holds many counts of this clonotype. The chain carries TRBV4-1 and TRBJ1-6; D is unresolved. Germline CDR1 is MGHRA and CDR2 is YSYEKL. This CDR3 has 17 residues. Trimming cost V 1 base and J 9 bases, with 19 bases left between them. The CDR3, as DNA: TGCGCCAGCAGCCAAGCTGACCTATTCATATACGGTTCACCCCTCCACTTT. Translation gives CASSQADLFIYGSPLHF.

In this sample, this clonotype turned up a few times. V and J are TRBV6-1 and TRBJ2-7, with D possibly being TRBD1 (7 bases). This CDR3 spans 15 amino acids. V was shortened by 6 bases and J by 4 bases, with 19 bases between the two germline ends. Germline values: CDR1 MNHNS, CDR2 SASEGT. The CDR3 DNA sequence: TGTGCCAGCAGCCTCTCCGCGGGACAGACTTACGAGCAGTACGTC. Translating it yields CASSLSAGQTYEQYV.

The chain employs TRBV20-1 and TRBJ2-7, with D possibly TRBD2 on 5 matching bases. The CDR3 is made up of 16 amino acids. The germline V gene encodes CDR1 DFQATT and CDR2 SNEGSKA (reference sequence). The V gene lost 3 bases and the J gene lost 2 bases, with 20 bases spanning the gap. DNA for the CDR3: TGCAGTGCTAGGTACCCAACCGCGGAGGTCCCCTACGAGCAGTACTTC. Amino acid sequence: CSARYPTAEVPYEQYF.

This clonotype has ten or more counts. The V gene is TRBV10-3, the J gene TRBJ1-5; D may be TRBD1 (6 bases). This CDR3 has 16 amino acids. The V gene lost 0 bases and the J gene lost 2 bases, with 11 bases spanning the gap. Germline V lookup: CDR1 ENHRY, CDR2 SYGVKD. CDR3 coding DNA: TGTGCCATCAGTGAGTCCTTAGGGGGGGGCAATCAGCCCCAGCATTTT. This gives the protein CAISESLGGGNQPQHF.

The gene calls are TRBV6-1 and TRBJ1-2; possibly TRBD1 for D (5 bases). V shed 4 bases and J shed 4 bases, with 16 bases lying between them. The CDR3 is 15 amino acids. Germline V gene data show CDR1 as MNHNS and CDR2 as SASEGT. The DNA for the CDR3 is TGTGCCAGCAGTGTTGAACTGAGCCAGGGCTATGGCTACACCTTC. Translating gives CASSVELSQGYGYTF.

This clonotype was seen a few times. The rearrangement uses TRBV2 and TRBJ1-1; a possible D gene is TRBD1 (5 bases). The CDR3 runs 14 residues. The V and J ends lost 6 bases and 4 bases respectively, with 15 bases between them. Germline assignment: CDR1 SNHLY and CDR2 FYNNEI. The CDR3 reads CASSLAGGVTEAFF. In DNA form, the CDR3 reads TGTGCCAGCAGCTTGGCGGGGGGGGTCACTGAAGCTTTCTTT. Full variable domain (outside the CDR3, taken from reference TRBV2 and TRBJ1-1): EPEVTQTPSHQVTQMGQEVILRCVPISNHLYFYWYRQILGQKVEFLVSFYNNEISEKSEIFDDQFSVERPDGSNFTLKIRSTKLEDSAMYFCASSLAGGVTEAFFGQGTRLTVV.

This clonotype occurred many times. The gene calls are TRBV12-3 or TRBV12-4 and TRBJ1-1; 11 bases map to TRBD1. The CDR3 sequence is 15 residues long. V lost 3 bases, J lost 0 bases, and 0 bases stayed unmatched. CDR3 region: CASSLGQGVNTEAFF. The CDR3 DNA sequence: TGTGCCAGCAGTTTGGGACAGGGGGTGAACACTGAAGCTTTCTTT.

This rearrangement joins TRBV11-2 to TRBJ1-2; no clear D gene. The V end was cut by 6 bases, the J end by 1 base, with 12 bases between. Germline CDR1 SGHAT, CDR2 FQNNGV. This CDR3 is built from 14 residues. The chain's CDR3 is CASRWIGSNYGYTF. The CDR3 DNA reads as TGTGCCAGCAGATGGATAGGGAGTAACTATGGCTACACCTTC.

The gene calls are TRBV6-1 and TRBJ2-1, with 9 bases fitting TRBD2. The CDR3 extends over 15 amino acids. Unmatched junction bases numbered 9, after V lost 0 bases and J lost 12 bases. Germline loops: CDR1 MNHNS, CDR2 SASEGT. Here the CDR3 DNA reads TGTGCCAGCAGTGAAGCGGGACTAGCCCCCGCGGGGCAGTTCTTC. Translated: CASSEAGLAPAGQFF.